Listed here are 11 T cell receptor beta chains from one sample, sequenced in a study of T cells after yellow fever vaccination. MiXCR, applied by TCRdb to the 5' RACE reads, yields one record per CDR3 protein. The sample has about 510,000 distinct CDR3 sequences; roughly a fifth are singletons. This sample comprised PBMCs, obtained roughly 20 days after the first yellow fever vaccination. The receptor set was obtained from a man aged 18 to 29 who received the YFV17D yellow fever vaccine.

J is TRBJ2-5 and V is TRBV23-1; 9 bases line up with TRBD1. Being an ORF, TRBV23-1 has a function that is uncertain. V shed 4 bases, J shed 3 bases, and the junction held 15 bases outside the gene matches. The CDR3 runs to 18 residues. The CDR3 loop reads CASSPDLGTGGREETQYF. Written as DNA, the CDR3 is TGCGCCAGCAGTCCCGACTTAGGCACAGGGGGCCGGGAAGAGACCCAGTACTTC.

This chain connects TRBV12-3 or TRBV12-4 to TRBJ1-5; 7 bases agree with TRBD1. The CDR3 is 14 residues long. Trimming at V came to 6 bases and at J to 7 bases, leaving 9 bases not matched to a gene. The CDR3 sequence: CASSYQGVLQPQHF. DNA of the CDR3: TGTGCCAGCAGCTATCAGGGGGTCTTGCAGCCCCAGCATTTT.

This clonotype occurred a few times. The chain uses TRBV19 and TRBJ2-3; D is unresolved. The V and J ends lost 8 bases and 4 bases respectively, with 13 bases between them. CDR1 and CDR2 (germline): LNHDA, SQIVND (reference sequence). CDR3 size: 13 residues. The CDR3 sequence is CASAASNSDTQYF. CDR3 nucleotides: TGTGCCAGTGCCGCGTCCAACTCAGATACGCAGTATTTT.

V and J are TRBV19 and TRBJ2-4; D could derive from TRBD1 or TRBD2 (6 bases each). V was pared by 5 bases and J by 9 bases, with 20 bases between. Germline values: CDR1 LNHDA, CDR2 SQIVND (reference sequence). The CDR3 totals 15 residues. The CDR3 sequence is CASSSPGARGAIQYF. The CDR3 nucleotides read TGTGCCAGTAGTTCGCCGGGGGCCCGAGGCGCCATTCAGTACTTC. Full variable domain (remainder filled in from reference TRBV19 and TRBJ2-4): DGGITQSPKYLFRKEGQNVTLSCEQNLNHDAMYWYRQDPGQGLRLIYYSQIVNDFQKGDIAEGYSVSREKKESFPLTVTSAQKNPTAFYLCASSSPGARGAIQYFGAGTRLSVL.

J is TRBJ1-1 and V is TRBV7-9; 7 bases are a match to TRBD1. Germline-derived CDR1 and CDR2 are SEHNR and FQNEAQ (reference sequence). V shed 4 bases and J 4 bases; nucleotides not matched to a gene: 3. The CDR3 spans 13 residues. The CDR3 nucleotides are TGTGCCAGCAGCTACACAGGGGTCACTGAAGCTTTCTTT. Its protein is CASSYTGVTEAFF. Looking up the rest from reference TRBV7-9 and TRBJ1-1 gives the full variable domain: DTGVSQNPRHKITKRGQNVTFRCDPISEHNRLYWYRQTLGQGPEFLTYFQNEAQLEKSRLLSDRFSAERPKGSFSTLEIQRTEQGDSAMYLCASSYTGVTEAFFGQGTRLTVV.

This chain connects TRBV18 to TRBJ2-3, with a weak D call TRBD1 (5 bases). Germline values: CDR1 KGHSH, CDR2 LQKENI. CDR3 size: 15 residues. Trimming pared 3 bases from V and 3 bases from J, leaving 13 bases between. The CDR3 reads CASSPSGINTDTQYF. The CDR3 coding sequence is TGTGCCAGCTCACCTTCAGGGATTAATACAGATACGCAGTATTTT.

The chain recombines TRBV3-1 with TRBJ2-3; TRBD2 matches at 7 bases. Germline CDR1 and CDR2: LGHDT and YNNKEL (reference sequence). Unmatched junction bases numbered 5, after V lost 1 base and J lost 1 base. The CDR3 has 16 residues. DNA of the CDR3: TGTGCCAGCAGCCAAGTGGGGCTAGCGGGCACAGATACGCAGTATTTT. Translating it yields CASSQVGLAGTDTQYF.

The rearrangement links TRBV29-1 to TRBJ1-1, with TRBD1 identical over 9 bases. Germline-derived CDR1 and CDR2 are SQVTM and ANQGSEA. V was clipped by 0 bases and J by 1 base; unmatched bases: 0. The CDR3 runs to 14 residues. CDR3 region: CSVEEGQGNTEAFF. The CDR3 region has the DNA TGCAGCGTTGAAGAGGGACAGGGGAACACTGAAGCTTTCTTT.

This clonotype was detected only a few times. This rearrangement joins TRBV12-3 or TRBV12-4 to TRBJ2-7; 7 bases match TRBD1. The CDR3 is made up of 13 amino acids. V trimming: 5 bases; J trimming: 3 bases; junction bases outside the gene matches: 4. DNA of the CDR3: TGTGCCAGCAGTATGAACAGGGGCTACGAGCAGTACTTC. It codes for CASSMNRGYEQYF.

This clonotype has ten or more counts. V is TRBV11-2 and J is TRBJ2-7; 7 nucleotides match TRBD1. CDR1 and CDR2 (germline): SGHAT, FQNNGV. The CDR3 has 13 residues. The CDR3 loop is CASSLGDATGYRV. CDR3 bases: TGTGCCAGCAGCTTGGGGGATGCGACAGGGTATAGAGTC.

This clonotype was detected ten times or more. The chain couples TRBV4-1 to TRBJ2-3; 12 bases agree with TRBD2. This CDR3 is built from 15 residues. V shed 4 bases, J shed 3 bases, and the junction held 2 bases outside the gene matches. The V gene's germline CDR1 is MGHRA and CDR2 YSYEKL. The DNA of the CDR3 is TGCGCCAGCAGCCGGACTAGCGGGGATACAGATACGCAGTATTTT. Protein sequence: CASSRTSGDTDTQYF.